Sequencing of this TCR beta chain was carried out in a study of identical twins. Study conclusions and caveats: The study drew conclusions from cross-sectional statistical analysis, not from following the same donors. In cord blood, abundant beta clonotypes had fewer insertions; memory showed no trend. Alpha sequences out of frame and shared by twins had excess low generation probability.

This clonotype was observed a few times. Antigen specificity is unknown. Germline loops: CDR1 SGHDT, CDR2 YYEEEE. With 3 bases removed from V and 1 base from J, the gap between germline ends came to 7 bases. The CDR3 consists of 14 residues. From the 5' RACE reads, TCRdb called clonotypes with MiXCR, one entry per CDR3 protein. The sample lists some 260,000 distinct CDR3 sequences, about 14% seen once, with approximately 8.2% in the top ten. Sequencing was done on a sample of memory (CD45RO+) T cells sorted from blood. The receptor's source is a woman under 30 in good health. The genes are TRBV5-6 and TRBJ2-2, with TRBD1 as a possible D gene (5 bases). This CDR3 reads CASSSGQNTGELFF. In nucleotides, the CDR3 is TGTGCCAGCAGCTCCGGACAGAACACCGGGGAGCTGTTTTTT.